The 18 T cell receptor beta chains presented below share a single source sample, sequenced in a study of PD-1 blockade in mismatch repair-deficient tumors. Method: immunoSEQ multiplex PCR; TCRdb's copy keeps in-frame clones and lacks some. This table has 11,000 to 15,000 clones, 75% to 85% appearing once. The specimen comprised PBMCs, sampled less than 15 weeks after starting pembrolizumab. These receptors originate from an adult with mismatch repair-deficient cancer.

The J gene is TRBJ2-1, the V gene TRBV7-4; 13 bases map to TRBD2. CDR1 and CDR2 from the germline V gene are SGHVT and SQSDAQ. Trimming cost V 6 bases and J 8 bases; bases outside gene matches: 10. This CDR3 has 16 residues. CDR3 region: CASRPTWTSGGHEQFF. For the CDR3, the DNA is TGTGCCAGCAGACCGACGTGGACTAGCGGGGGCCATGAGCAGTTCTTC.

The rearrangement links TRBV5-1 to TRBJ1-4; D not certain. V dropped 3 bases and J dropped 0 bases, with 9 bases sitting between them. The CDR3 has 15 amino acids. The germline CDR1 and CDR2 sequences are SGHRS and YFSETQ. CDR3 coding DNA: TGCGCCAGCAGCTACCAGGCTGCAACTAATGAAAAACTGTTTTTT. It is translated as CASSYQAATNEKLFF.

The chain combines TRBV11-3 with TRBJ2-7, with 7 bases that match TRBD1. Trimming removed 1 base from V and 1 base from J; junction bases left unmatched: 7. Per germline, CDR1 SGHNT and CDR2 YENEEA. There are 16 residues in the CDR3. DNA for the CDR3: TGTGCCAGCAGCTTAGCCGGGACAGAGATATCCTACGAGCAGTACTTC. Protein product: CASSLAGTEISYEQYF. Full variable domain (missing parts from reference TRBV11-3 and TRBJ2-7): EAGVVQSPRYKIIEKKQPVAFWCNPISGHNTLYWYLQNLGQGPELLIRYENEEAVDDSQLPKDRFSAERLKGVDSTLKIQPAELGDSAVYLCASSLAGTEISYEQYFGPGTRLTVT.

J is TRBJ2-3 and V is TRBV27; 12 nucleotides align to TRBD2. The CDR3 extends over 17 amino acids. Germline V gene lookup returns CDR1 MNHEY and CDR2 SMNVEV (reference sequence). Trimming at V came to 6 bases and at J to 4 bases, leaving 11 bases not matched to a gene. CDR3 sequence reads: CASSQRRLAGGADTQYF. The CDR3 DNA reads TGTGCCAGCAGCCAGAGACGTCTAGCGGGAGGGGCAGATACGCAGTATTTT.

The chain joins TRBV27 to TRBJ2-1; D call uncertain. The germline V gene encodes CDR1 MNHEY and CDR2 SMNVEV (reference sequence). There are 15 residues in the CDR3. Trimming left V 5 bases short and J 4 bases short, with 15 bases between. This CDR3 reads CASSLPRNSYNEQFF. Written as DNA, the CDR3 is TGTGCCAGCAGTCTCCCGCGGAATTCGTACAATGAGCAGTTCTTC.

This clone has a single count. The chain combines TRBV7-3 with TRBJ2-1; no firm D call. The CDR3 consists of 15 residues. Trimming left V 2 bases short and J 0 bases short, with 8 bases between. In germline, CDR1 is SGHTA, CDR2 FQGTGA. CDR3 region: CASSLAPVSYNEQFF. The CDR3 nucleotides are TGTGCCAGCAGCTTAGCCCCAGTCTCCTACAATGAGCAGTTCTTC.

This sequence joins TRBV28 and TRBJ2-3; TRBD2 aligns across 12 bases. Trimming cost V 5 bases and J 7 bases; bases outside gene matches: 10. This CDR3 is built from 16 residues. Germline-derived CDR1 and CDR2 are MDHEN and SYDVKM. Written as DNA, the CDR3 is TGTGCCAGCAGTGCCCCGACTAGCGGGAGACGTTATACGCAGTATTTT. Encoded protein: CASSAPTSGRRYTQYF. The full variable domain, completed using reference TRBV28 and TRBJ2-3, is DVKVTQSSRYLVKRTGEKVFLECVQDMDHENMFWYRQDPGLGLRLIYFSYDVKMKEKGDIPEGYSVSREKKERFSLILESASTNQTSMYLCASSAPTSGRRYTQYFGPGTRLTVL.

This chain uses TRBV10-3 with TRBJ2-7; 11 bases align to TRBD1. CDR1 ENHRY and CDR2 SYGVKD come from the germline V gene. J gave up 2 bases and V 1 base, and 4 bases lay outside the gene matches. The CDR3 totals 16 residues. For the CDR3, the DNA is TGTGCCATCAGTGAGTTCGGACAGGGGGCGGCCTACGAGCAGTACTTC. It codes for CAISEFGQGAAYEQYF.

This chain joins TRBV5-1 and TRBJ2-1, with D possibly TRBD2 on 6 matching bases. V was trimmed by 0 bases and J by 0 bases, leaving 7 bases between them. The CDR3 covers 15 residues. CDR1 and CDR2 (germline): SGHRS, YFSETQ. The CDR3 protein is CASSLDGSSYNEQFF. DNA for the CDR3: TGCGCCAGCAGCTTGGACGGGAGCTCCTACAATGAGCAGTTCTTC. The whole variable domain, filled in from reference TRBV5-1 and TRBJ2-1, reads KAGVTQTPRYLIKTRGQQVTLSCSPISGHRSVSWYQQTPGQGLQFLFEYFSETQRNKGNFPGRFSGRQFSNSRSEMNVSTLELGDSALYLCASSLDGSSYNEQFFGPGTRLTVL.

The chain uses TRBV19 and TRBJ2-1, with TRBD1 matching over 8 bases. Germline-derived CDR1 and CDR2 are LNHDA and SQIVND (reference sequence). J gave up 0 bases and V 5 bases, and 6 bases lay outside the gene matches. The CDR3 is 16 amino acids. The CDR3 DNA reads as TGTGCCAGTAGTGCCAGGGGGCCGAGCTCCTACAATGAGCAGTTCTTC. Protein product: CASSARGPSSYNEQFF.

This CDR3 reads CAISESEANEKLFF. The CDR3 coding sequence is TGTGCCATCAGTGAGTCCGAGGCTAATGAAAAACTGTTTTTT. This chain connects TRBV10-3 to TRBJ1-4; D gene uncertain. The V and J ends lost 0 bases and 3 bases respectively, with 5 bases between them. This CDR3 region has 14 residues. Germline-derived CDR1 and CDR2 are ENHRY and SYGVKD.

The J gene is TRBJ2-7, the V gene TRBV10-2; 9 bases line up with TRBD2. The germline CDR1 and CDR2 sequences are WSHSY and SAAADI. The CDR3 is 14 residues long. V lost 6 bases and J lost 1; bases outside the gene matches: 4. The CDR3 region has the DNA TGCGCCAGCAGGCCGACTAGCGGATCCTACGAGCAGTACTTC. It codes for CASRPTSGSYEQYF.

CDR3 loop: CASSTTTSGRYNEQFF. The CDR3 DNA is TGCGCCAGCAGCACCACGACTAGCGGGAGATACAATGAGCAGTTCTTC. The chain has TRBV4-1 and TRBJ2-1; 12 bases agree with TRBD2. CDR3 length equals 16 residues. Per the germline V gene, CDR1 is MGHRA and CDR2 is YSYEKL. V gave up 5 bases and J gave up 4 bases; unmatched junction bases: 6.

Only a few counts were recorded for this clone. The chain has TRBV2 and TRBJ1-2, with D perhaps TRBD1 (6 bases). CDR3 length: 12 residues. Looked up from germline, CDR1 is SNHLY and CDR2 is FYNNEI. The V gene lost 8 bases and the J gene lost 4 bases, with 11 bases spanning the gap. This CDR3 is CASARGSYGYTF. As DNA, the CDR3 is TGTGCCAGCGCCAGGGGATCCTATGGCTACACCTTC. The complete variable domain, with remaining parts taken from reference TRBV2 and TRBJ1-2, reads EPEVTQTPSHQVTQMGQEVILRCVPISNHLYFYWYRQILGQKVEFLVSFYNNEISEKSEIFDDQFSVERPDGSNFTLKIRSTKLEDSAMYFCASARGSYGYTFGSGTRLTVV.

This clone came up once. V and J are TRBV9 and TRBJ2-2; TRBD1 aligns across 11 bases. This CDR3 has 16 residues. The germline V gene encodes CDR1 SGDLS and CDR2 YYNGEE. Unmatched junction bases numbered 6, after V lost 4 bases and J lost 4 bases. This chain's CDR3 is CASSKTGTGGTGELFF. DNA for the CDR3: TGTGCCAGCAGCAAAACCGGGACAGGGGGCACCGGGGAGCTGTTTTTT.

V gene TRBV29-1 combines with J gene TRBJ2-2; 8 bases fit TRBD2. The CDR3 is 15 amino acids. The V segment lost 4 bases and the J segment 1 base; nucleotides outside the gene matches: 5. Germline CDR1 reads SQVTM; CDR2 reads ANQGSEA. The DNA for the CDR3 is TGCAGCGTTGTCCCGCTAGCGGGGAACACCGGGGAGCTGTTTTTT. This codes for CSVVPLAGNTGELFF.

The chain is built from TRBV7-9 and TRBJ2-7; D gene unclear. CDR3 length equals 12 residues. CDR1 and CDR2 (germline): SEHNR, FQNEAQ (reference sequence). The ends were cut back, 3 bases at V and 3 bases at J, with 6 bases in the middle. As DNA, the CDR3 is TGTGCCAGCAGCTTTACGGGCTACGAGCAGTACTTC. The encoded protein is CASSFTGYEQYF.

The J gene is TRBJ2-2, the V gene TRBV27; TRBD2 is a possible D gene (5 bases). V lost 3 bases, J lost 3 bases, and 14 bases lay in between. Germline CDR1 reads MNHEY; CDR2 reads SMNVEV (reference sequence). This CDR3 has 16 amino acids. CDR3 loop: CASSFLEEFDTGELFF. For the CDR3, the DNA is TGTGCCAGCAGTTTCCTGGAGGAGTTTGACACCGGGGAGCTGTTTTTT.